These 18 T cell receptor beta chains originate from one sample sequenced in a study of blood T cell repertoires in COVID-19. The table came from immunoSEQ multiplex PCR; TCRdb's copy has only in-frame clones and leaves some out. The sample includes hundreds of thousands of clones, roughly 90% seen only once; the top ten take roughly a tenth. Material for sequencing was PBMCs or T cells enriched from blood (not recorded which). The receptors were gathered from a woman in her twenties or thirties who had recovered from COVID-19.

The gene calls are TRBV7-2 and TRBJ1-2, with D perhaps TRBD1 (6 bases). V was trimmed by 5 bases and J by 5 bases, leaving 15 bases between them. The CDR3 runs 14 residues. Germline lookup yields CDR1 SGHTA and CDR2 FQGNSA. The CDR3 protein is CASSPGHRVYGYTF. The CDR3 DNA is TGTGCCAGCAGCCCGGGACACCGGGTTTATGGCTACACCTTC.

This chain links TRBV10-2 with TRBJ2-1, with TRBD2 matching 7 bases. Germline V gives CDR1 WSHSY, CDR2 SAAADI. The CDR3 is 15 residues long. Germline trimming cut 3 bases from V and 8 bases from J; bases unmatched to any gene: 10. For the CDR3, the DNA is TGCGCCAGCAGTGACGGTGCGGGAGAGGTCGATGAGCAGTTCTTC. It encodes CASSDGAGEVDEQFF.

The V call is TRBV29-1, the J call TRBJ2-1; 7 bases match TRBD1. Trimming at V came to 7 bases and at J to 5 bases, leaving 14 bases not matched to a gene. Germline V gene lookup returns CDR1 SQVTM and CDR2 ANQGSEA. The CDR3 has 15 amino acids. CDR3 amino acids: CSADHPGTDDNEQFF. The CDR3 nucleotides are TGCAGCGCCGACCATCCCGGGACAGACGACAATGAGCAGTTCTTC.

The count of this clone is one. This chain uses TRBV7-2 with TRBJ2-1, with D unresolved. Germline CDR1 reads SGHTA; CDR2 reads FQGNSA. This CDR3 has 14 residues. V was shortened by 3 bases and J by 6 bases, with 12 bases between the two germline ends. As DNA, the CDR3 is TGTGCCAGCAGCTTTAGTCCCGGCGGCAATGAGCAGTTCTTC. Translating gives CASSFSPGGNEQFF. Full variable domain (outside the CDR3, taken from reference TRBV7-2 and TRBJ2-1): GAGVSQSPSNKVTEKGKDVELRCDPISGHTALYWYRQSLGQGLEFLIYFQGNSAPDKSGLPSDRFSAERTGGSVSTLTIQRTQQEDSAVYLCASSFSPGGNEQFFGPGTRLTVL.

The chain is built from TRBV29-1 and TRBJ1-1; D is ambiguous. V was trimmed by 3 bases and J by 4 bases, leaving 6 bases between them. The CDR3 is 11 residues long. CDR1 and CDR2 from the germline V gene are SQVTM and ANQGSEA. In DNA form, the CDR3 reads TGCAGCGTTGATTCTCCCACTGAAGCTTTCTTT. Its translation is CSVDSPTEAFF. The full variable domain, with the rest looked up from reference TRBV29-1 and TRBJ1-1, is SAVISQKPSRDICQRGTSLTIQCQVDSQVTMMFWYRQQPGQSLTLIATANQGSEATYESGFVIDKFPISRPNLTFSTLTVSNMSPEDSSIYLCSVDSPTEAFFGQGTRLTVV.

This clone was found many times. V usage is TRBV3-1 (or the pseudogene TRBV3-2) and J usage is TRBJ2-3; 10 positions match TRBD1. V shed 5 bases and J 2 bases; nucleotides not matched to a gene: 4. CDR1 is LGHDT, CDR2 YNNKEL, per germline (reference sequence). This CDR3 has 15 residues. Here the CDR3 reads CASSTGTGDTDTQYF. The CDR3 bases are TGTGCCAGCAGCACGGGGACAGGGGACACAGATACGCAGTATTTT.

The gene calls are TRBV5-1 and TRBJ2-1; 9 bases agree with TRBD1. J gave up 7 bases and V 4 bases, and 18 bases lay outside the gene matches. Germline lookup yields CDR1 SGHRS and CDR2 YFSETQ. This CDR3 spans 18 amino acids. The CDR3: CASSPYPPGQGWTNEQFF. In nucleotides, the CDR3 is TGCGCCAGCAGCCCTTACCCTCCGGGACAGGGTTGGACGAATGAGCAGTTCTTC.

The CDR3 DNA sequence: TGTGCCAGCAGCTACGAACAGGGAGGGAATTCACCCCTCCACTTT. Its protein is CASSYEQGGNSPLHF. J is TRBJ1-6 and V is TRBV6-5, with a weak D call TRBD1 (6 bases). The CDR3 consists of 15 residues. The germline CDR1 and CDR2 sequences are MNHEY and SVGAGI. The V end was cut by 6 bases, the J end by 7 bases, with 16 bases between.

The chain carries TRBV20-1 and TRBJ2-1; TRBD1 matches 8 bases. CDR1 is DFQATT and CDR2 is SNEGSKA in the germline V gene (reference sequence). The J segment lost 11 bases and the V segment lost 5 bases, leaving 5 bases of the junction unmatched. This CDR3 has 11 residues. The DNA for the CDR3 is TGCAGTGCTGACACAGGGGGGAAGCAGTTCTTC. Residues: CSADTGGKQFF.

The table lists this clone with a count of one. The chain recombines TRBV28 with TRBJ2-7; 8 bases agree with TRBD2. This CDR3 comprises 13 residues. The J segment lost 4 bases and the V segment lost 7 bases, leaving 6 bases of the junction unmatched. Per the germline V gene, CDR1 is MDHEN and CDR2 is SYDVKM. The CDR3 region is CASMSGGRYEQYF. Written as DNA, the CDR3 is TGTGCCAGCATGTCGGGGGGGCGTTACGAGCAGTACTTC.

The V call is TRBV7-8, the J call TRBJ1-5; D is perhaps TRBD1 (6 bases). This CDR3 comprises 14 residues. Trimming left V 4 bases short and J 3 bases short, with 10 bases between. Looked up from germline, CDR1 is SGHVS and CDR2 is FQNEAQ. Here the CDR3 DNA reads TGTGCCAGCAGCTCGGACAGCCTCAATCAGCCCCAGCATTTT. This encodes CASSSDSLNQPQHF.

The chain links TRBV27 to TRBJ2-7, with TRBD2 matching over 7 bases. V was pared by 1 base and J by 13 bases, with 16 bases of the junction left unmatched. CDR3 length: 15 amino acids. Germline V CDR1 and CDR2: MNHEY, SMNVEV (reference sequence). The CDR3 loop reads CASSLFRSGNLEVYF. CDR3 bases: TGTGCCAGCAGTTTATTTCGAAGCGGGAACCTCGAGGTTTACTTC.

The chain recombines TRBV14 with TRBJ2-2; D is ambiguous. V was clipped by 2 bases and J by 2 bases, with 6 bases between them. Germline V CDR1 and CDR2: SGHDN, FVKESK. The CDR3 is made up of 14 amino acids. CDR3 in DNA: TGTGCCAGCAGCCAACTTATAAACACCGGGGAGCTGTTTTTT. Protein product: CASSQLINTGELFF.

The chain carries TRBV27 and TRBJ2-3, with TRBD2 matching 14 bases. Germline trimming cut 4 bases from V and 4 bases from J; bases unmatched to any gene: 7. CDR3 length: 17 amino acids. Germline CDR1 reads MNHEY; CDR2 reads SMNVEV (reference sequence). The CDR3 is CASSSRLAGGWADTQYF. The CDR3 DNA reads TGTGCCAGCAGTTCCAGACTAGCGGGAGGGTGGGCAGATACGCAGTATTTT.

The chain uses TRBV27 and TRBJ2-2; TRBD2 matches 14 bases. Germline trimming cut 4 bases from V and 5 bases from J; bases unmatched to any gene: 9. This CDR3 is 18 amino acids long. Germline loops: CDR1 MNHEY, CDR2 SMNVEV (reference sequence). This CDR3 is CASSSRLAGGLETGELFF. The DNA of the CDR3 is TGTGCCAGCAGTTCCCGACTAGCGGGAGGGTTGGAGACCGGGGAGCTGTTTTTT.

The chain couples TRBV6-4 to TRBJ2-7, with D tentatively TRBD2 (5 bases). Deletions cut 3 bases from V and 1 base from J, with 13 bases between. Germline V gene sequence: CDR1 MRHNA, CDR2 SNTAGT. The CDR3 runs to 15 residues. The CDR3 DNA follows: TGTGCCAGCAGTGATTCCGGGGAGCTGTCCTACGAGCAGTACTTC. Amino acid sequence: CASSDSGELSYEQYF.

DNA of the CDR3: TGTGCCATCAGTGACGGTCTAGCGGGAGATAGCACAGATACGCAGTATTTT. Its protein is CAISDGLAGDSTDTQYF. The chain employs TRBV10-3 and TRBJ2-3; 10 bases are shared with TRBD2. This CDR3 spans 17 amino acids. The V and J ends lost 3 bases and 0 bases, in that order; junction bases with no gene match: 6. Germline-derived CDR1 and CDR2 are ENHRY and SYGVKD.

The gene calls are TRBV5-4 and TRBJ1-2, with a weak D call TRBD1 (5 bases). CDR3 length equals 14 residues. The V gene's germline CDR1 is SGHNT and CDR2 YYREEE (reference sequence). With 2 bases removed from V and 4 bases from J, the gap between germline ends came to 12 bases. The CDR3 sequence is CASSFSRVGYGYTF. The CDR3 region has the DNA TGTGCCAGCAGCTTTTCCAGGGTTGGCTATGGCTACACCTTC.